This TCR beta chain appears in the sequencing data of a study of cytotoxic CD8 clonotypes in ibrutinib-treated CLL. Across the study: Of the patients, eleven to twelve were relapsed/refractory, 15 treatment-naive and fewer than 18 IGHV unmutated. Once patients had received a median 12 months of treatment, range 6 to 36, response samples were obtained. Average yields of about 260,000 productive templates and around 100,000 productive rearrangements characterized the samples.

For TCR beta libraries, roughly 2.2 micrograms of genomic DNA were obtained from cryopreserved PBMCs. Assay used: immunoSEQ multiplex PCR; TCRdb lists only in-frame clones, some missing. This sample carries 150,000 or so clones, 81% of them seen once, and the ten largest clones take under 2.5%. The CDR3 extends over 16 amino acids. Sequenced material: PBMCs, taken after 12 months of ibrutinib treatment. J is TRBJ2-7 and V is TRBV12-1; the D segment call TRBD2 is taken from the table without a DNA check. TRBV12-1 is noted as a pseudogene. This TCR was recovered from a human donor with chronic lymphocytic leukemia. The CDR3 DNA is TGTGCCAGCAGCCGAGGACTAGCGGGACGCCATTACGAGCAGTACTTC. Amino acids: CASSRGLAGRHYEQYF.